The entry below describes one T cell receptor beta chain. As yet, its antigen is unknown. These data come from a study of shared clonotypes between healthy human individuals. Study results and limitations: A generally larger estimated richness was seen in naive subsets than in memory subsets.

Naivety among CD8 cells was defined by CD45RO negativity and positive CCR7 selection, thereby excluding terminally differentiated effector memory CD45RA+ cells. Nashville, Tennessee was home to all donors, each a Caucasian adult. Each cell subset's genomic DNA was divided evenly among several immunoSEQ plates. Repertoires were generated with immunoSEQ multiplex PCR, while TCRdb's copy carries only in-frame clones and drops some. The sample consists of about 2 million clones, about 95% of them appearing once. The CDR3 has 14 amino acids. The germline V and J ends were trimmed by 7 bases and 5 bases, with 17 bases remaining between them. Per the germline V gene, CDR1 is MNHEY and CDR2 is SMNVEV (reference sequence).

Specimen: naive CD8+ T cells sorted from blood. This receptor was identified in a man aged 18-30 years in good health. The rearrangement uses TRBV27 and TRBJ1-1; TRBD1 might be the D (5 bases). The CDR3 spells CASKGQGLRTEAFF. In DNA, the CDR3 is TGTGCCAGCAAGGGGCAGGGATTAAGGACTGAAGCTTTCTTT.